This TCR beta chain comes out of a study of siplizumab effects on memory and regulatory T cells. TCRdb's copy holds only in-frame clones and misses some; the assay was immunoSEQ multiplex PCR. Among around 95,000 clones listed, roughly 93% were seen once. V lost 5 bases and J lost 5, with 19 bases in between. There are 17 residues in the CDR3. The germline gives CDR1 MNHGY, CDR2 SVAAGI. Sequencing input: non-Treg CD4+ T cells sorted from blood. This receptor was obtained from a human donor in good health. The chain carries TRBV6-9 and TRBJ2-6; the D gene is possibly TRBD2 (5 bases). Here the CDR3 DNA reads TGTGCCAGCAGTCGCGGGTTACGACAAAGTCGGGCCAACGTCCTGACTTTC. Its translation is CASSRGLRQSRANVLTF.